The 5 T cell receptor beta chains in this list originate from one sample, sequenced in a study of T-cell memory formation after mild COVID-19. In TCRdb, the 5' RACE reads were re-called with MiXCR into one record per CDR3 protein. Here the sample spans 470,000 or so distinct CDR3 sequences, approximately 18% being singletons. The sequencing input was PBMCs or a T cell subset sorted from them (not recorded which). These receptors originate from an adult woman who had mild COVID-19 (a few samples of this study predate the infection). Cell type and time point are not known.

This clonotype was detected only a few times. This rearrangement joins TRBV18 to TRBJ1-6; perhaps TRBD1 as D (5 bases). Germline CDR1 reads KGHSH; CDR2 reads LQKENI. The CDR3 sequence is 16 residues long. Trimming removed 3 bases from V and 6 bases from J, with 15 bases in between. The CDR3 sequence is CASSPMVGTSNSPLHF. The DNA of the CDR3 is TGTGCCAGCTCACCTATGGTCGGGACCAGTAATTCACCCCTCCACTTT.

The V call is TRBV12-3 or TRBV12-4, the J call TRBJ1-3; D not certain. This CDR3 has 15 residues. V lost 4 bases and J lost 0, with 10 bases in between. CDR3 bases: TGTGCCAGCAGTTCCGTCAGATACTCTGGAAACACCATATATTTT. Translating gives CASSSVRYSGNTIYF.

The gene calls are TRBV7-9 and TRBJ2-1; D call uncertain. The CDR3 contains 16 residues. CDR1 is SEHNR and CDR2 is FQNEAQ in the germline V gene (reference sequence). V was pared by 5 bases and J by 5 bases, with 19 bases between. The CDR3 is CASSAVSGTPDNEQFF. The CDR3 DNA is TGTGCCAGCAGCGCGGTTAGTGGCACTCCCGACAATGAGCAGTTCTTC.

The V gene is TRBV4-2, the J gene TRBJ2-2; TRBD1 matches at 7 bases. The CDR3 has 17 residues. Trimming took 3 bases from V and 3 from J; bases not matched to a gene: 10. Germline CDR1 is LGHNA and CDR2 is YNFKEQ. The CDR3 sequence: CASSHLRGPGYTGELFF. CDR3 sequence (DNA): TGTGCCAGCAGCCATTTAAGGGGGCCGGGTTACACCGGGGAGCTGTTTTTT.

This clonotype appeared many times. The V and J genes are TRBV18 and TRBJ1-5; D is ambiguous. Per the germline V gene, CDR1 is KGHSH and CDR2 is LQKENI. The CDR3 covers 13 residues. Trimming removed 3 bases at V and 2 bases at J, with 5 bases between. The CDR3 nucleotides are TGTGCCAGCTCACCGGGTGGCAATCAGCCCCAGCATTTT. It codes for CASSPGGNQPQHF. The entire variable domain, with the rest obtained from reference TRBV18 and TRBJ1-5, is as follows: NAGVMQNPRHLVRRRGQEARLRCSPMKGHSHVYWYRQLPEEGLKFMVYLQKENIIDESGMPKERFSAEFPKEGPSILRIQQVVRGDSAAYFCASSPGGNQPQHFGDGTRLSIL.